The source of this T cell receptor (beta chain) is a study of T cells in Graves' hyperthyroidism and ophthalmopathy. To note about this clonotype: Its cognate antigen is unknown.

Study results and limitations: Most thyroid clonotypes that were expanded above 0.001 also turned up in blood.

Amplification of TCR beta CDR3 regions used RNA as the template. With the HTBI primer set, the TCR CDR3 went through a first round of RT-PCR. TCRdb re-derived calls from the multiplex PCR reads in MiXCR, one entry per CDR3 protein. The table records 600,000 to 700,000 distinct CDR3 sequences, about 45% of them present only once. Diagnoses were made from clinical symptoms, serum measures (thyroxine and TRAb), thyroid ultrasound and orbital computed tomography. Deletions cut 2 bases from V and 3 bases from J, with 13 bases between. The germline V gene has CDR1 SQVTM and CDR2 ANQGSEA. The CDR3 sequence is 14 residues long.

Sequenced: peripheral blood or thyroid tissue (not recorded which). The TCR comes from an adult man with Graves' disease, either hyperthyroidism or ophthalmopathy (not recorded which). The gene calls are TRBV29-1 and TRBJ2-5; D unclear. CDR3 bases: TGCAGCGTTGAACCGTGGACGGCGAAAGAGACCCAGTACTTC. Amino acids: CSVEPWTAKETQYF. Together with reference TRBV29-1 and TRBJ2-5, the CDR3 gives the full variable domain: SAVISQKPSRDICQRGTSLTIQCQVDSQVTMMFWYRQQPGQSLTLIATANQGSEATYESGFVIDKFPISRPNLTFSTLTVSNMSPEDSSIYLCSVEPWTAKETQYFGPGTRLLVL.